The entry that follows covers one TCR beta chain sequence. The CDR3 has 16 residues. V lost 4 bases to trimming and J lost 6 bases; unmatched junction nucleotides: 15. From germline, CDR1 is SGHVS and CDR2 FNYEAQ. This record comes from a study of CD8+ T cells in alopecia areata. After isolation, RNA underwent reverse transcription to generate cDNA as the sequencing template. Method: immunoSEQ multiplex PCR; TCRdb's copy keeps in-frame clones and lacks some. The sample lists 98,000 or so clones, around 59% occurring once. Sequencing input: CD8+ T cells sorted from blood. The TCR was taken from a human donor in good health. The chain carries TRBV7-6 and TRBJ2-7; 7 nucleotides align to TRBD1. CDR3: CASSSSRGQDRSEQYF. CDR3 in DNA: TGTGCCAGCAGCTCTAGTCGCGGACAGGACCGTAGCGAGCAGTACTTC.